The 15 T cell receptor beta chains below were found in one sample sequenced in a study of T cell changes during pregnancy in multiple sclerosis. The method was immunoSEQ multiplex PCR; TCRdb's version includes in-frame clones alone and lacks a portion of them. Here the sample spans about 39,000 clones, under 90% being singletons. The sequences come from CD4+ T cells from peripheral blood mononuclear cells, collected before pregnancy. All receptors derive from a female donor with multiple sclerosis, enrolled in a pregnancy study.

This clone has only one observation. The chain links TRBV28 to TRBJ1-4; 8 nucleotides align to TRBD1. Germline CDR1 and CDR2: MDHEN and SYDVKM. V dropped 6 bases and J dropped 7; count of bases not matched to a gene: 7. The CDR3 totals 14 residues. The CDR3 DNA reads TGTGCCAGCAGCTACAGGGGGGAGAGTGAAAAACTGTTTTTT. Translation: CASSYRGESEKLFF.

The chain joins TRBV7-2 to TRBJ1-1; the D gene is possibly TRBD1 (5 bases). Germline values: CDR1 SGHTA, CDR2 FQGNSA. Trimming shortened V by 6 bases and J by 10 bases, and 18 bases separated the two germline ends. CDR3 length: 13 residues. The chain's CDR3 is CASSFQRGLPAFF. CDR3 DNA sequence: TGTGCCAGCAGTTTCCAAAGGGGACTTCCAGCTTTCTTT.

As for this clone: Other DNA sequences of this sample code for an identical CDR3. V usage is TRBV18 and J usage is TRBJ1-2; 9 positions match TRBD1. The CDR3 covers 14 residues. Per germline, CDR1 KGHSH and CDR2 LQKENI. Trimming at V came to 3 bases and at J to 6 bases, leaving 5 bases not matched to a gene. CDR3: CASSPSGQGNGYTF. In DNA form, the CDR3 reads TGTGCCAGCTCACCCTCGGGACAGGGAAATGGCTACACCTTC.

The chain couples TRBV14 to TRBJ2-3; 7 bases line up with TRBD2. V was pared by 1 base and J by 2 bases, with 3 bases of the junction left unmatched. CDR3 length equals 15 residues. Per germline, CDR1 SGHDN and CDR2 FVKESK. The CDR3: CASSQGERDTDTQYF. CDR3 DNA: TGTGCCAGCAGCCAAGGGGAGCGGGACACAGATACGCAGTATTTT.

J is TRBJ1-2 and V is TRBV18, with a weak D call TRBD1 (5 bases). Trimming shortened V by 5 bases and J by 9 bases, and 19 bases separated the two germline ends. In germline, CDR1 is KGHSH, CDR2 LQKENI. The CDR3 is 14 residues long. In nucleotides, the CDR3 is TGTGCCAGCTCATCGGGGGATACCGTTTCGAGCTACACCTTC. This gives the protein CASSSGDTVSSYTF.

This sequence joins TRBV7-9 and TRBJ1-6; D unresolved. This CDR3 is built from 16 residues. Germline CDR1 reads SEHNR; CDR2 reads FQNEAQ (reference sequence). V lost 2 bases to trimming and J lost 5 bases, with 13 bases between them. The CDR3 nucleotides are TGTGCCAGCAGCTTAACAACAGCCCTAAATAATTCACCCCTCCACTTT. Residues: CASSLTTALNNSPLHF.

The chain links TRBV10-2 to TRBJ1-2; the match to TRBD1 covers 11 bases. The V gene end was trimmed by 6 bases and the J gene end by 6 bases; junction bases not matched to a gene: 3. The CDR3 extends over 13 amino acids. CDR1 and CDR2 from the germline V gene are WSHSY and SAAADI. CDR3: CASRQDRGHGYTF. The CDR3 DNA is TGCGCCAGCAGACAGGACAGGGGGCATGGCTACACCTTC.

The chain couples TRBV6-6 to TRBJ1-1, with a weak D call TRBD1 (6 bases). Germline loops: CDR1 MNHNY, CDR2 SVGAGI (reference sequence). This CDR3 is built from 14 residues. V shed 5 bases and J shed 7 bases, with 17 bases lying between them. CDR3 region: CASSANRAINEAFF. Here the CDR3 DNA reads TGTGCCAGCAGTGCAAACAGGGCTATTAATGAAGCTTTCTTT.

This clone was seen only once. V usage is TRBV30 and J usage is TRBJ1-3; 7 bases agree with TRBD1. Germline loops: CDR1 GTSNPN, CDR2 SVGIG (reference sequence). V was pared by 0 bases and J by 4 bases, with 3 bases of the junction left unmatched. CDR3 length equals 14 residues. The CDR3 DNA sequence: TGTGCCTGGAGTGTCGGGACAGTAGGAAACACCATATATTTT. It specifies CAWSVGTVGNTIYF. Looking up the rest from reference TRBV30 and TRBJ1-3 gives the full variable domain: SQTIHQWPATLVQPVGSPLSLECTVEGTSNPNLYWYRQAAGRGLQLLFYSVGIGQISSEVPQNLSASRPQDRQFILSSKKLLLSDSGFYLCAWSVGTVGNTIYFGEGSWLTVV.

The J gene is TRBJ1-5, the V gene TRBV2; TRBD1 matches 8 bases. J lost 2 bases, V lost 6 bases, and 6 bases had no gene match. CDR3 length: 15 amino acids. CDR1 is SNHLY and CDR2 is FYNNEI in the germline V gene. The CDR3 bases are TGTGCCAGCAGGGGAACGGACAGGGGCAATCAGCCCCAGCATTTT. Translation gives CASRGTDRGNQPQHF.

In this sample, this clone turned up a few times. The chain has TRBV7-9 and TRBJ1-2; D unresolved. This CDR3 contains 15 residues. Trimming left V 0 bases short and J 3 bases short, with 11 bases between. Germline V gene sequence: CDR1 SEHNR, CDR2 FQNEAQ (reference sequence). CDR3 nucleotide sequence: TGTGCCAGCAGCTTAGCGGGGAGGTTTGACTATGGCTACACCTTC. As protein: CASSLAGRFDYGYTF.

The rearrangement joins TRBV19 to TRBJ2-4; a possible D gene is TRBD2 (6 bases). CDR1 LNHDA and CDR2 SQIVND come from the germline V gene (reference sequence). CDR3 length: 15 amino acids. Deletions cut 5 bases from V and 0 bases from J, with 11 bases between. The CDR3 spells CASSPLGGAKNIQYF. The CDR3 DNA is TGTGCCAGTAGTCCCTTGGGGGGAGCCAAAAACATTCAGTACTTC.

The chain joins TRBV6-6 to TRBJ2-5, with a tentative D call TRBD1 (6 bases). Between the trimmed V and J ends, which lost 8 bases and 6 bases, there was a span of 19 bases. Germline values: CDR1 MNHNY, CDR2 SVGAGI (reference sequence). The CDR3 is 14 residues long. The CDR3 reads CASGTRGFEKTQYF. The CDR3 DNA follows: TGTGCCAGCGGCACGAGGGGGTTTGAAAAGACCCAGTACTTC.

The chain is built from TRBV4-3 and TRBJ2-3; 8 bases align to TRBD2. Looked up from germline, CDR1 is LGHNA and CDR2 is YSLEER. This CDR3 comprises 18 residues. V was pared by 4 bases and J by 2 bases, with 14 bases of the junction left unmatched. CDR3 in amino acids: CASSPYIGPAGVTDTQYF. The CDR3 DNA reads TGCGCCAGCAGCCCCTATATAGGTCCAGCGGGGGTCACAGATACGCAGTATTTT.

This clone was picked up many times. At one boundary the junction diverges from the germline segment, which might be a read error. This chain joins TRBV14 and TRBJ2-1; 8 bases map to TRBD2. This CDR3 region has 18 residues. Looked up from germline, CDR1 is SGHDN and CDR2 is FVKESK. For the CDR3, the DNA is TGTGCCAGCAGCCAAGATTCGCCCACTAGCGGCTCCAACAATGAGCAGTTCTTC. Encoded protein: CASSQDSPTSGSNNEQFF.